One and the same sample provided the 6 T cell receptor beta chains below, sequenced in a study of blood T cell repertoires in COVID-19 (dated by TCRdb to the early 2020s). The library was obtained by the immunoSEQ multiplex PCR assay. Sourced from immuneACCESS, this table was stored by TCRdb with only in-frame sequences that have V and J called. A share of the clones is absent; for the studies checked, an unresolved V gene accounts for under half, and the remainder has no known explanation. Within this sample are about 180,000 clones, with around four fifths of them counted one time only. 6.5% to 7% of the sample goes to the ten largest clones. Sequencing was carried out using peripheral blood. These receptors were taken from a man between 70 and 80 years old with active or convalescent COVID-19.

The V gene is TRBV5-1, the J gene TRBJ1-6; maybe TRBD1 (5 bases). This CDR3 region has 15 residues. Between the trimmed V and J ends, which lost 0 bases and 9 bases, there was a span of 13 bases. Germline V gene sequence: CDR1 SGHRS, CDR2 YFSETQ. CDR3 protein: CASSLAGQGTSPLHF. CDR3 DNA: TGCGCCAGCAGCTTGGCCGGGCAGGGTACTTCACCCCTCCACTTT.

The chain combines TRBV5-5 with TRBJ2-3, with 7 bases fitting TRBD1. The V gene's germline CDR1 is SGHKS and CDR2 YYEKEE (reference sequence). V was clipped by 5 bases and J by 2 bases; unmatched bases: 8. This CDR3 has 15 residues. The CDR3 reads CASRFTGQPTDTQYF. For the CDR3, the DNA is TGTGCCAGCAGGTTCACGGGACAGCCCACAGATACGCAGTATTTT.

The J gene is TRBJ2-1, the V gene TRBV19; 7 bases are shared with TRBD2. The CDR3 is made up of 13 amino acids. Trimming took 5 bases from V and 6 from J; bases not matched to a gene: 4. The V gene's germline CDR1 is LNHDA and CDR2 SQIVND (reference sequence). CDR3 protein: CASSVGLPNEQFF. CDR3 nucleotide sequence: TGTGCCAGTAGTGTGGGACTACCCAATGAGCAGTTCTTC.

V usage is TRBV24-1 and J usage is TRBJ2-5; TRBD2 aligns across 7 bases. V lost 5 bases to trimming and J lost 2 bases; unmatched junction nucleotides: 1. The CDR3 runs to 13 residues. In germline, CDR1 is KGHDR, CDR2 SFDVKD. In DNA, the CDR3 is TGTGCCACCAGTGGCGGGAGTCAAGAGACCCAGTACTTC. Translated, it gives CATSGGSQETQYF.

The rearrangement uses TRBV19 and TRBJ2-5, with D perhaps matching TRBD2 (5 bases). CDR1 is LNHDA and CDR2 is SQIVND in the germline V gene (reference sequence). The CDR3 contains 14 residues. Trimming left V 0 bases short and J 5 bases short, with 10 bases between. Written as DNA, the CDR3 is TGTGCCAGTAGTATAGAAGGACTCCAGGAGACCCAGTACTTC. Translation gives CASSIEGLQETQYF.

This clone was observed a handful of times. Other DNA sequences in the same sample also yield this CDR3. The chain recombines TRBV2 with TRBJ2-5; the D gene is possibly TRBD1 (5 bases). CDR1 and CDR2 (germline): SNHLY, FYNNEI. CDR3 size: 13 residues. The V gene lost 2 bases and the J gene lost 2 bases, with 6 bases spanning the gap. The CDR3: CASSEYRQETQYF. CDR3 coding DNA: TGTGCCAGCAGTGAATACAGGCAAGAGACCCAGTACTTC.